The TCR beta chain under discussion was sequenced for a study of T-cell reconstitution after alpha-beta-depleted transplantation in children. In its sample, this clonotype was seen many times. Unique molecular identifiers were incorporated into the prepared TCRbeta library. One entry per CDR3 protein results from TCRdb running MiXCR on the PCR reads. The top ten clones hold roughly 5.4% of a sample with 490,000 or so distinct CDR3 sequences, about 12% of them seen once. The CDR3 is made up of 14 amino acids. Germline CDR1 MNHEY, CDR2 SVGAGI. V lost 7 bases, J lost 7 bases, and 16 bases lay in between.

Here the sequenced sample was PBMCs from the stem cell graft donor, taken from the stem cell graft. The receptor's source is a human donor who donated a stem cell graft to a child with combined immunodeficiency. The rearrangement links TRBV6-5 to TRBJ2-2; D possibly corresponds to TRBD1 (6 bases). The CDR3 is CASTRRQGNGELFF. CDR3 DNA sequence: TGTGCCAGCACCCGACGGCAGGGGAACGGGGAGCTGTTTTTT.